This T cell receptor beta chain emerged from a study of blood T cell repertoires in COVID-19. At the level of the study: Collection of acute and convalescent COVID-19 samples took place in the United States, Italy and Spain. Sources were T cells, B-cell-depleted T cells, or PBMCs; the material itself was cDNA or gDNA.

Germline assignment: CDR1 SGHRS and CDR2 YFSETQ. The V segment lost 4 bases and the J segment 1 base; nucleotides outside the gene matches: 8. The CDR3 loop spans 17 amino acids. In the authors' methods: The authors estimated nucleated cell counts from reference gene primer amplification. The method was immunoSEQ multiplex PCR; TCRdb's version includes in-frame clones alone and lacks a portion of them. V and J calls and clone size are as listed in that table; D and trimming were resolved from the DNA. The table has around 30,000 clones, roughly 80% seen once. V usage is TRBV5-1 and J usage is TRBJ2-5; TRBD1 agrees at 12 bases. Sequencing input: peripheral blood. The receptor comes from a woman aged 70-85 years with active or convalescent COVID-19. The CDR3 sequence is CASSTPGQGARQETQYF. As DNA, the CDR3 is TGCGCCAGCAGCACCCCGGGACAGGGGGCGCGCCAAGAGACCCAGTACTTC.